The next 5 T cell receptor beta chains were all read from a single sample in a study of CD8 T cells in Susac syndrome. It was with random hexamers that about 0.45 to 1 ug RNA was reverse transcribed. TCRdb processed the immunoSEQ multiplex PCR reads anew with MiXCR; each CDR3 protein has one entry. The sample yields about 60,000 distinct CDR3 sequences, approximately 94% seen once. Source material: CD8+ T cells from PBMCs. These receptors were collected from a human donor in good health.

The chain has TRBV6-2 or TRBV6-3 and TRBJ2-7; D possibly corresponds to TRBD1 (6 bases). This CDR3 contains 14 residues. The germline CDR1 and CDR2 sequences are MNHEY and SVGEGT. The V and J ends lost 4 bases and 4 bases respectively, with 14 bases between them. The CDR3 sequence is CASSSLGQHYEQYF. The CDR3 DNA follows: TGTGCCAGCAGTTCCCTCGGACAGCATTACGAGCAGTACTTC.

The V and J genes are TRBV4-1 and TRBJ1-5; the match to TRBD1 covers 8 bases. Germline V gene data show CDR1 as MGHRA and CDR2 as YSYEKL. V lost 0 bases, J lost 5 bases, and 9 bases stayed unmatched. The CDR3 is made up of 17 amino acids. The CDR3 region has the DNA TGCGCCAGCAGCCAAGATTACGGGACAGGTGGGGATCAGCCCCAGCATTTT. It encodes CASSQDYGTGGDQPQHF.

The chain couples TRBV6-2 or TRBV6-3 to TRBJ2-5; the D gene is possibly TRBD1 (5 bases). Trimming shortened V by 8 bases and J by 0 bases, and 16 bases separated the two germline ends. Per the germline V gene, CDR1 is MNHEY and CDR2 is SVGEGT. The CDR3 length is 15 residues. Here the CDR3 reads CASEGQVEYQETQYF. CDR3 DNA: TGTGCCAGCGAAGGACAAGTGGAGTACCAAGAGACCCAGTACTTC.

The V and J genes are TRBV12-3 or TRBV12-4 and TRBJ2-7, with D perhaps TRBD1 (6 bases). The germline V and J ends were trimmed by 5 bases and 5 bases, with 16 bases remaining between them. There are 14 residues in the CDR3. DNA for the CDR3: TGTGCCAGCAGTGGAACACGGACAGCGGACGAGCAGTACTTC. Its protein product is CASSGTRTADEQYF.

The chain carries TRBV6-1 and TRBJ2-1, with D possibly being TRBD2 (6 bases). This CDR3 region has 15 residues. Germline lookup yields CDR1 MNHNS and CDR2 SASEGT. V was clipped by 5 bases and J by 0 bases, with 11 bases between them. The DNA for the CDR3 is TGTGCCAGCAGTTTGGACGGGAGCTCCTACAATGAGCAGTTCTTC. Its protein product is CASSLDGSSYNEQFF.